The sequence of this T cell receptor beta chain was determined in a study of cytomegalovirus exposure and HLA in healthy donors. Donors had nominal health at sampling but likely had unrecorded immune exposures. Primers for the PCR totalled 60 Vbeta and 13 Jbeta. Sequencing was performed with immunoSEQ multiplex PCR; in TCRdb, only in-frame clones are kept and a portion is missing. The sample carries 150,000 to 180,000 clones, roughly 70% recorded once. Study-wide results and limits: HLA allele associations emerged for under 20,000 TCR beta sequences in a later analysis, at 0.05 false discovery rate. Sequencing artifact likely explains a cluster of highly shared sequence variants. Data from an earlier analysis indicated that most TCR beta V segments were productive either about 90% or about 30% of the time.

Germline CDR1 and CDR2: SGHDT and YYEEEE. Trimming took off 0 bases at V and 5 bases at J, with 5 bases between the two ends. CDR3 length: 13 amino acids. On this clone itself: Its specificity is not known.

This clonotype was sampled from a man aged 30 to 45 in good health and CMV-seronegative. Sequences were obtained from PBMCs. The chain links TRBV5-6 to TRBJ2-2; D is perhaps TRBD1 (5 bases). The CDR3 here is CASSLAGTGELFF. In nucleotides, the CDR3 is TGTGCCAGCAGCTTGGCAGGGACCGGGGAGCTGTTTTTT.